These 14 T cell receptor beta chains came from one sample sequenced in a study of blood T cells in healthy people across ages. A second roughly 6 to 12 cycle PCR used barcoded and J-beta primers. TCRdb re-called the 5' RACE reads with MiXCR, one entry per CDR3 protein. This repertoire shows about 500,000 distinct CDR3 sequences, about 25% found once; its top ten account for roughly 9.4%. The same data also went into a second study, on T cells of mothers and their children.

Sequencing was carried out using blood. Receptor source: a boy between 10 and 17 years old in good health.

This clonotype was picked up many times. The chain has TRBV4-3 and TRBJ2-5; 8 nucleotides line up with TRBD2. CDR3 length equals 16 residues. The V segment lost 6 bases and the J segment 2 bases; nucleotides outside the gene matches: 11. Germline V gene data show CDR1 as LGHNA and CDR2 as YSLEER. DNA of the CDR3: TGCGCCAGCAGTCTATCGGGTCCGGGGGGGCAAGAGACCCAGTACTTC. As protein: CASSLSGPGGQETQYF.

In this sample, this clonotype turned up a few times. The CDR3 here is CASSQNYEQFF. CDR3 sequence (DNA): TGTGCCAGCAGCCAGAACTATGAGCAGTTCTTC. The chain recombines TRBV3-1 with TRBJ2-1; D not resolved. From germline, CDR1 is LGHDT and CDR2 YNNKEL (reference sequence). V was pared by 3 bases and J by 8 bases, with 5 bases between. This CDR3 is 11 amino acids long.

V is TRBV7-2 and J is TRBJ1-6; tentative D call: TRBD1 (6 bases). This CDR3 region has 16 residues. Trimming cost V 5 bases and J 10 bases, with 21 bases left between them. Per germline, CDR1 SGHTA and CDR2 FQGNSA. CDR3 sequence (DNA): TGTGCCAGCAGCCCGCGTACAGGGCAATCTCAATCACCCCTCCACTTT. It specifies CASSPRTGQSQSPLHF.

The V and J genes are TRBV6-2 or TRBV6-3 and TRBJ2-3; D may be TRBD2 (5 bases). This CDR3 spans 17 amino acids. Trimming pared 8 bases from V and 3 bases from J, leaving 24 bases between. CDR1 MNHEY and CDR2 SVGEGT come from the germline V gene. The CDR3 nucleotides are TGTGCCAGCTGGCCATACCACTTCCGGGAAAGAACAGATACGCAGTATTTT. It yields the protein CASWPYHFRERTDTQYF.

Written as DNA, the CDR3 is TGTGCCAGTAGTGCAGGGGATCTGCTGTACGAGCAGTACTTC. It yields the protein CASSAGDLLYEQYF. The chain uses TRBV19 and TRBJ2-5, with D perhaps TRBD1 (6 bases). The DNA end is more similar to TRBJ2-7, so the J call may be wrong. The CDR3 totals 14 residues. Germline values: CDR1 LNHDA, CDR2 SQIVND (reference sequence).

This clonotype was detected a few times. Germline and junction disagree at one end, which may indicate a read error. The rearrangement joins TRBV6-5 to TRBJ2-4; the D is unclear. Looked up from germline, CDR1 is MNHEY and CDR2 is SVGAGI. There are 13 residues in the CDR3. In DNA, the CDR3 is TGTGCCAGCCACCCGGGCAACGAATGGTTTCAGTGCTTC. This encodes CASHPGNEWFQCF.

The chain links TRBV5-1 to TRBJ2-1; TRBD2 agrees at 12 bases. The CDR3 is made up of 18 amino acids. Germline V CDR1 and CDR2: SGHRS, YFSETQ. The J segment lost 7 bases and the V segment lost 4 bases, leaving 15 bases of the junction unmatched. The chain's CDR3 is CASSLTSLLAGGGNEQFF. Here the CDR3 DNA reads TGCGCCAGCAGCCTAACCTCCCTTCTAGCGGGAGGGGGGAATGAGCAGTTCTTC.

This clonotype was recorded a few times. The J gene is TRBJ2-5, the V gene TRBV4-1, with no clear D. CDR3 length: 17 amino acids. V dropped 0 bases and J dropped 1 base, with 15 bases sitting between them. Per germline, CDR1 MGHRA and CDR2 YSYEKL. The CDR3: CASSQEGNRAPQETQYF. The CDR3 DNA follows: TGCGCCAGCAGCCAAGAAGGGAATAGGGCCCCCCAAGAGACCCAGTACTTC.

This clonotype was detected only a few times. The V gene is TRBV7-9, the J gene TRBJ2-5; D tentatively reads TRBD1 or TRBD2 (5 bases each). TRBJ2-7 matches the DNA end more closely, so the J call is doubtful. Per germline, CDR1 SEHNR and CDR2 FQNEAQ (reference sequence). The CDR3 length is 14 residues. The CDR3: CASSLVGPGYEQYF. The CDR3 DNA sequence: TGTGCCAGCAGCTTAGTGGGACCGGGATACGAGCAGTACTTC.

The V call is TRBV15, the J call TRBJ2-5, with D unresolved. V was clipped by 0 bases and J by 5 bases, with 10 bases between them. The CDR3 contains 14 residues. Germline V gene lookup returns CDR1 LNHNV and CDR2 YYDKDF (reference sequence). The CDR3 coding sequence is TGTGCCACCAGCAGAGACGATCCCGGGGAGACCCAGTACTTC. As protein: CATSRDDPGETQYF.

The table lists this clonotype with a few counts. The rearrangement uses TRBV29-1 and TRBJ1-5; the match to TRBD1 covers 9 bases. The CDR3 sequence is 13 residues long. Germline loops: CDR1 SQVTM, CDR2 ANQGSEA. V shed 4 bases, J shed 5 bases, and the junction held 3 bases outside the gene matches. CDR3 sequence: CSVATGGDQPQHF. The CDR3 DNA sequence: TGCAGCGTTGCGACAGGGGGGGATCAGCCCCAGCATTTT.

V gene TRBV28 combines with J gene TRBJ2-4, with 8 bases fitting TRBD1. The CDR3 contains 16 residues. Looked up from germline, CDR1 is MDHEN and CDR2 is SYDVKM. With 6 bases clipped from V and 1 base from J, the junction kept 8 bases outside the gene matches. The CDR3 DNA follows: TGTGCCAGCAGCCCAGGGGGCACGGGGGCCAAAAACATTCAGTACTTC. Its protein is CASSPGGTGAKNIQYF.

The J gene is TRBJ2-1, the V gene TRBV7-2; D not certain. The CDR3 is 11 amino acids. CDR1 and CDR2 from the germline V gene are SGHTA and FQGNSA. Deletions cut 0 bases from V and 11 bases from J, with 5 bases between. CDR3 amino acids: CASSLARQQFF. The CDR3 DNA sequence: TGTGCCAGCAGCTTAGCGCGTCAGCAGTTCTTC. Complete variable domain (other parts from reference TRBV7-2 and TRBJ2-1): GAGVSQSPSNKVTEKGKDVELRCDPISGHTALYWYRQSLGQGLEFLIYFQGNSAPDKSGLPSDRFSAERTGGSVSTLTIQRTQQEDSAVYLCASSLARQQFFGPGTRLTVL.

This clonotype was seen only a few times. The gene calls are TRBV28 and TRBJ1-1, with a tentative D call TRBD1 (5 bases). Germline lookup yields CDR1 MDHEN and CDR2 SYDVKM. The CDR3 runs 14 residues. Deletions cut 3 bases from V and 4 bases from J, with 12 bases between. The CDR3 DNA follows: TGTGCCAGCAGTTTTCGGGGCCGTGGCACTGAAGCTTTCTTT. It specifies CASSFRGRGTEAFF. The whole variable domain, remainder taken from reference TRBV28 and TRBJ1-1, is DVKVTQSSRYLVKRTGEKVFLECVQDMDHENMFWYRQDPGLGLRLIYFSYDVKMKEKGDIPEGYSVSREKKERFSLILESASTNQTSMYLCASSFRGRGTEAFFGQGTRLTVV.